The sequence of this TCR beta chain was determined in a study of blood T cell repertoires in COVID-19. Assay: immunoSEQ multiplex PCR; the TCRdb copy retains only in-frame clones and omits some. The data show 150,000 or so clones, roughly 90% seen once. The germline V and J ends were trimmed by 0 bases and 4 bases, with 9 bases remaining between them. CDR3 length: 14 amino acids. Germline V gene sequence: CDR1 SGHRS, CDR2 YFSETQ. This rearrangement joins TRBV5-1 to TRBJ2-3; D might be TRBD2 (6 bases). The clonotype was recovered from a man aged 45 to 65 with acute or convalescent COVID-19. Specimen: peripheral blood. CDR3 sequence reads: CASSLGGTADTQYF. The CDR3 DNA follows: TGCGCCAGCAGCTTGGGGGGGACTGCAGATACGCAGTATTTT. The full variable domain, with the rest looked up from reference TRBV5-1 and TRBJ2-3, is KAGVTQTPRYLIKTRGQQVTLSCSPISGHRSVSWYQQTPGQGLQFLFEYFSETQRNKGNFPGRFSGRQFSNSRSEMNVSTLELGDSALYLCASSLGGTADTQYFGPGTRLTVL.